Ten or more counts support the clone carrying this TCR beta chain. Its antigen is still unknown. Then a second PCR, running roughly 7 to 12 cycles, was carried out with a sample-barcoded 5' primer and a J-beta primer mix. Carrying 12 random nucleotides, a template-switch adaptor labeled each individual cDNA molecule. TCRdb recomputed calls from the 5' RACE reads with MiXCR, one row per CDR3 protein. The sample includes 1.5 million to 2 million distinct CDR3 sequences, 28% of them seen just once. This sample is part of a study of blood T cells in healthy people across ages. Study-wide results and caveats: The donors' CMV status was not determined, possibly confounding changes in expanded clonotypes.

Germline V CDR1 and CDR2: ENHRY, SYGVKD. V trimming: 6 bases; J trimming: 0 bases; junction bases outside the gene matches: 5. The CDR3 totals 14 residues. All donors came from Russia, were Caucasian and healthy, and spanned ages about 6 to 100. Sequenced input: blood. V is TRBV10-3 and J is TRBJ2-7, with 7 bases aligning to TRBD2. This TCR was sampled from a woman in her twenties or thirties in good health. CDR3 DNA sequence: TGTGCCATCAGAGCGCTAGCGGACTCCTACGAGCAGTACTTC. It is translated as CAIRALADSYEQYF.